This T cell receptor beta chain was sequenced for a study of blood T cell repertoires in COVID-19. Unmatched junction bases numbered 5, after V lost 3 bases and J lost 3 bases. The CDR3 contains 15 residues. Germline loops: CDR1 SGHRS, CDR2 YFSETQ. In the authors' methods: How many nucleated cells were present was estimated from reference gene primer amplification. Assay used: immunoSEQ multiplex PCR; TCRdb lists only in-frame clones, some missing. The V and J calls and clone size are taken from that table; D and trimming were inferred from the DNA. The sample consists of around 300,000 clones, about nine tenths of them appearing once. In its sample, this clone was seen once.

This sequence was found in a woman under 40 with active or convalescent COVID-19. Source material: peripheral blood. The chain employs TRBV5-1 and TRBJ2-1, with TRBD2 matching 8 bases. For the CDR3, the DNA is TGCGCCAGCAGCTCTCTAGCGGGTATCTACAATGAGCAGTTCTTC. Its translation is CASSSLAGIYNEQFF.